This T cell receptor (beta chain) derives from a study of Graves' ophthalmopathy and Graves' hyperthyroidism. This CDR3 contains 15 residues. Losses at the gene ends were 2 bases for V and 2 bases for J; bases not matched to a gene: 5. Germline assignment: CDR1 MGHRA and CDR2 YSYEKL. The sequenced template was RNA, covering the TCR beta CDR3 region. Investigators did first-round RT-PCR with HTBI primers, then second-round multiplex PCR. Each CDR3 protein is one row after TCRdb ran MiXCR on the multiplex PCR reads. There are 1 million to 1.3 million distinct CDR3 sequences in the sample; around a third occur only once, and roughly 10% lies in the top ten. Reliance was placed on clinical symptoms, serum thyroxine, TRAb, thyroid ultrasound and orbital computed tomography for diagnosis.

The clonotype originates from an adult man with Graves' hyperthyroidism. The sample taken for sequencing was peripheral blood or thyroid tissue (not recorded which). The chain carries TRBV4-1 and TRBJ2-7; 8 bases are a match to TRBD2. CDR3 bases: TGCGCCAGCAGCCAATTACTAGCGGTCCCCTACGAGCAGTACTTC. Encoded protein: CASSQLLAVPYEQYF.